The T cell receptor beta chain described here comes from a study of OX40 agonist ivuxolimab in advanced cancers. As for the study in general: The dose-escalation group included hepatocellular carcinoma, melanoma, renal cell carcinoma and head and neck cancer.

General observations from the study: Which antigen the expanded peripheral T cells recognized is unknown. Expanded clones were, on average, more numerous among CD8+ T cells than CD4+.

Assay: immunoSEQ multiplex PCR; the TCRdb copy retains only in-frame clones and omits some. The sample records about 61,000 clones, 85% to 90% being singletons. Turning to this clone: Antigen unknown.

Sequenced here: CD4+ or CD8+ T cells sorted from blood, sampled in a trial of the OX40 agonist ivuxolimab. The receptor comes from an adult with an advanced solid tumor such as melanoma, head and neck, liver or kidney cancer.

In DNA form, the CDR3 reads TGTGCCAGCAGTTTATTAGGGATACCGGAGGGCTACACCTTC. This translates into CASSLLGIPEGYTF. The J gene is TRBJ1-2, the V gene TRBV28; unclear D gene. CDR1 is MDHEN, CDR2 SYDVKM, per germline. Trimming took off 1 base at V and 8 bases at J, with 14 bases between the two ends. The CDR3 totals 14 residues.